This T cell receptor (beta chain) is drawn from a study of T cells in Graves' hyperthyroidism and ophthalmopathy. The source material, RNA transcripts, was used to amplify TCR beta CDR3 regions. The study used the HTBI primer set for a first-round RT-PCR of the TCR CDR3. TCRdb re-derived calls from the multiplex PCR reads in MiXCR, one entry per CDR3 protein. The sample carries more than 300,000 distinct CDR3 sequences, 13% recorded once. This clonotype was detected only once. CDR3 length: 16 amino acids. CDR1 and CDR2 from the germline V gene are MNHEY and SVGAGI. The V end lost 0 bases, the J end lost 6 bases, and 12 bases lay between the germline ends.

V gene TRBV6-5 combines with J gene TRBJ1-6; D is uncertain. The clonotype originates from a woman between 18 and 30 years old with Graves' hyperthyroidism. Sequenced input: blood. The CDR3 loop reads CASSYSGGPRNSPLHF. CDR3 nucleotides: TGTGCCAGCAGTTACTCGGGAGGACCCCGTAATTCACCCCTCCACTTT.